The entry below describes one TCR beta chain. The data belong to a study of shared clonotypes between healthy human individuals. Deletions cut 5 bases from V and 4 bases from J, with 17 bases between. The CDR3 length is 15 residues. Germline V gene data show CDR1 as MDHEN and CDR2 as SYDVKM. Assay runs were performed at deep level. Only in-frame clones appear in the TCRdb table, and some are missing; sequencing was by immunoSEQ multiplex PCR. The top ten hold 24% of the sample, which has under 130,000 clones, 67% seen once. The chain carries TRBV28 and TRBJ1-1; possibly TRBD1 for D (6 bases). The receptor was derived from a woman aged 25 to 39 in good health. The material sequenced was memory CD8+ T cells sorted from blood. The sample's subset: CD45RO+ cells pooled with CCR7-negative TemRA cells. The CDR3 DNA reads TGTGCCAGCAGTCCCCATAAGGGGGAGCGCACTGAAGCTTTCTTT. Protein: CASSPHKGERTEAFF.